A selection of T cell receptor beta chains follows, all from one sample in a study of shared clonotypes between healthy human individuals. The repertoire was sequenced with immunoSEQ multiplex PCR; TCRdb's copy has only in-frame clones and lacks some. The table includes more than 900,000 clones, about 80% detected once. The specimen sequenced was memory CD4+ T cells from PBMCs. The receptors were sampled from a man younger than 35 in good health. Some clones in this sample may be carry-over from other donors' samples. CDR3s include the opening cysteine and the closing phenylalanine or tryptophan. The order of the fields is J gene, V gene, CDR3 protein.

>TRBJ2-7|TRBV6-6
CASSLVGGSYEQYF
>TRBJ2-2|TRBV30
CAWSRTSGKIGELFF
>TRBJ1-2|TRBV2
CASSEGRGRGYTF
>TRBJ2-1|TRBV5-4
CASSQADSGKREQFF
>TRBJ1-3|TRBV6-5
CASSYRPNSGNTIYF
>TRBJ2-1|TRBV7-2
CASKRFGQGGSEQFF
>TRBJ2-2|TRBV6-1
CASSEYYTGELFF
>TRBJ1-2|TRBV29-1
CSVGGDRESGYTF
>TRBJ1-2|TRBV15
CATRKSGTGGVEGYTF
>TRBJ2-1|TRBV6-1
CASSEARGASVENEQLF
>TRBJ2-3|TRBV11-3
CASSLEAGAADTQYF
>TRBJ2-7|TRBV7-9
CASSLGSGAPYYEQYF
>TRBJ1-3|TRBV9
CASSVDGPMNSGNTIYF
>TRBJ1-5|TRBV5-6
CASSSGVSNQPQHF
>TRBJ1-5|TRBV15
CATSRGKDTKNQPQHF
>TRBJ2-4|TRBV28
CASSPTGSLNIQYF
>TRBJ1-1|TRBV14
CASSQYLTNTEAFF
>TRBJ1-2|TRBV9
CASSFEPGRGVEGYTF
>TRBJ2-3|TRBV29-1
CSVDRAGQSTDTQYF
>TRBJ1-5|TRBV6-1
CASRNRDGGRPQHF
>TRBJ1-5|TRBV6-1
CASSEYGTGGNQPQHF
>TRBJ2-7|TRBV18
CASSPQARGGWEQYF
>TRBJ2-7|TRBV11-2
CASSLGGTYEQYF
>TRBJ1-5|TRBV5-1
CASSLTGALNQPQHF
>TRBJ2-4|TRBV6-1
CASSQGQTVKNIQYF
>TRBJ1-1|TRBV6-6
CASSYQGDDTEAFF
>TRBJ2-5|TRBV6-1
CASSGGPTSFPNQETQYF
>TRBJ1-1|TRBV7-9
CASSLVAAAAFF
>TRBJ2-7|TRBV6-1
CASRLNRDPSYEQYF
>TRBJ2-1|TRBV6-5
CASSYRGSGRENEQFF
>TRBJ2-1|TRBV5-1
CASRDALTSGSGRNEQFF
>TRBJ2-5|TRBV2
CASTDVGGETQYF
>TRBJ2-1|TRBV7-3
CASRYSGNEQFF
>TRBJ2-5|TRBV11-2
CASSFFGSGNRLTQYF
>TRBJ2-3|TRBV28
CASSPRAFSQYF
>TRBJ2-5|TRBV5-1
CASSFGGSGETQYF
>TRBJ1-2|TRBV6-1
CASSENPLYGYTF
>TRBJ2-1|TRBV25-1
CASSAISGSYNEQFF
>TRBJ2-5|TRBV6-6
CASTPEAQETQYF
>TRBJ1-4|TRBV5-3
CARSLGEGKLFF
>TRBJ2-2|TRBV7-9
CASSERTGNTGELFF
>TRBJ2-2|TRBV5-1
CASTRAGGMNTGELFF
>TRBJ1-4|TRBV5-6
CASSPFKLSSNEKLFF